This T cell receptor beta chain derives from a study of CD8 T cells in ankylosing spondylitis (dated by TCRdb to about 2017). As for the study more broadly: The study profiled T cell receptor beta repertoires in healthy donors and ankylosing spondylitis patients to find disease-linked TCR variants. Peripheral blood was sampled, and synovial fluid was also collected from ankylosing spondylitis patients. The full study cohort was made up of approximately 24 ankylosing spondylitis patients and more than 90 healthy donors.

With regard to this clonotype: Its antigen is still unknown. Base-call qualities are not available, and no considerably larger clone is one nucleotide away.

What the research found in general, with its limitations: The disease-linked clones were reported as significantly enriched in matched synovial fluid samples from ankylosing spondylitis patients. The disease-linked clones showed a CD8+ phenotype and occurred at relatively low frequencies in peripheral blood. A TCR beta motif made up of several highly homologous amino acid variants appeared to be characteristic of blood from ankylosing spondylitis patients. Some motif variants were previously reported in synovial fluid and blood of reactive arthritis patients, suggesting common disease-initiation mechanisms.

CDR1 and CDR2 are drawn from the germline V gene (reference sequence): DFQATT, SNEGSKA. There are 15 amino acids in the CDR3, from cysteine to phenylalanine inclusive. The DNA shown is the 45-base CDR3, in frame from base 1. The germline ends are 18 bases apart after V is trimmed by 4 bases and J by 3 bases. Sequencing was carried out with an Illumina HiSeq 2500. Quantitative 5'-RACE with molecular barcodes was the method used to prepare the TCR beta libraries. Turning to the authors' computational methods: A new computational method, built on a probabilistic model of VDJ rearrangement, was used to identify disease-linked TCR variants. Through fastp at Q25 and MiXCR, TCRdb rebuilt clones from the public reads, retaining in-frame beta chains. Records with the same CDR3 protein are collapsed into one entry carrying the most frequent genes and DNA. The V and J calls and clone size come from TCRdb's table, not from the authors' own analysis. The table for this sample lists 250,000 or so distinct CDR3 sequences; about 24% of them were counted only once. The ten largest clones add up to around 0.58% of the sample.

Sequenced input: blood, either unsorted or a sorted T cell fraction (not recorded which). The chain uses TRBV20-1 and TRBJ1-1; 6 matching bases give a weak D call of TRBD1. The TCR was taken from a male donor with ankylosing spondylitis or in good health (not recorded which). The CDR3 corresponds to CSATEGVGWYTEAFF. The DNA sequence follows: TGCAGTGCTACGGAGGGGGTAGGGTGGTACACTGAAGCTTTCTTT.